These 16 T cell receptor beta chains share one sample of origin, sequenced in a study of blood T cell repertoires in COVID-19. TCRdb's copy holds only in-frame clones and misses some; the assay was immunoSEQ multiplex PCR. The repertoire includes 140,000 to 150,000 clones, about four fifths of them detected once, and about 7.5% sits in the top ten. Sequencing used peripheral blood. Receptor source: a human donor in a cohort sampled during active COVID-19.

The chain employs TRBV4-3 and TRBJ2-3; a possible D gene is TRBD1 (7 bases). Germline assignment: CDR1 LGHNA and CDR2 YSLEER. Trimming cost V 0 bases and J 6 bases, with 19 bases left between them. This CDR3 region has 17 residues. CDR3 protein: CASSQDGGTAPKDTQYF. CDR3 sequence (DNA): TGCGCCAGCAGCCAAGATGGGGGGACAGCCCCAAAGGATACGCAGTATTTT.

The chain combines TRBV18 with TRBJ1-6; D is ambiguous. V lost 3 bases and J 6 bases, leaving 18 bases between the germline ends. The CDR3 has 17 amino acids. Germline CDR1 reads KGHSH; CDR2 reads LQKENI. The CDR3 DNA sequence: TGTGCCAGCTCACCGGGCACAGTCCGCGCGCTTAATTCACCCCTCCACTTT. Its protein product is CASSPGTVRALNSPLHF. The full variable domain, rest sourced from reference TRBV18 and TRBJ1-6, is NAGVMQNPRHLVRRRGQEARLRCSPMKGHSHVYWYRQLPEEGLKFMVYLQKENIIDESGMPKERFSAEFPKEGPSILRIQQVVRGDSAAYFCASSPGTVRALNSPLHFGNGTRLTVT.

This chain uses TRBV19 with TRBJ2-6; 9 bases are a match to TRBD2. This CDR3 contains 18 residues. Germline-derived CDR1 and CDR2 are LNHDA and SQIVND (reference sequence). Trimming took 3 bases from V and 5 from J; bases not matched to a gene: 11. CDR3 nucleotide sequence: TGTGCCAGTAGTATTTCGGGACTAGCTATTTCGAGGGCCAACGTCCTGACTTTC. Protein product: CASSISGLAISRANVLTF. The entire variable domain, with the rest obtained from reference TRBV19 and TRBJ2-6, is as follows: DGGITQSPKYLFRKEGQNVTLSCEQNLNHDAMYWYRQDPGQGLRLIYYSQIVNDFQKGDIAEGYSVSREKKESFPLTVTSAQKNPTAFYLCASSISGLAISRANVLTFGAGSRLTVL.

The rearrangement joins TRBV7-9 to TRBJ1-2; TRBD1 is a possible D gene (5 bases). Trimming removed 1 base from V and 7 bases from J, with 13 bases in between. The germline CDR1 and CDR2 sequences are SEHNR and FQNEAQ (reference sequence). The CDR3 covers 14 residues. As DNA, the CDR3 is TGTGCCAGCAGCTTAGTGACAGCTTTGGGTGGCTACACCTTC. This translates into CASSLVTALGGYTF.

The V gene is TRBV5-4, the J gene TRBJ2-7, with 12 bases fitting TRBD1. Germline trimming cut 4 bases from V and 0 bases from J; bases unmatched to any gene: 8. Per the germline V gene, CDR1 is SGHNT and CDR2 is YYREEE (reference sequence). The CDR3 runs 17 residues. The CDR3: CASSRGTGGTSSYEQYF. As DNA, the CDR3 is TGTGCCAGCAGCCGCGGGACAGGGGGCACGAGCTCCTACGAGCAGTACTTC. The entire variable domain, with the rest obtained from reference TRBV5-4 and TRBJ2-7, is as follows: ETGVTQSPTHLIKTRGQQVTLRCSSQSGHNTVSWYQQALGQGPQFIFQYYREEENGRGNFPPRFSGLQFPNYSSELNVNALELDDSALYLCASSRGTGGTSSYEQYFGPGTRLTVT.

The chain is built from TRBV6-5 and TRBJ1-2; TRBD1 matches at 7 bases. J was trimmed by 4 bases and V by 6 bases; bases with no gene match: 8. The CDR3 has 14 residues. Germline loops: CDR1 MNHEY, CDR2 SVGAGI. The DNA for the CDR3 is TGTGCCAGCAGGGCCTGGCGACAGGGCTATGGCTACACCTTC. The encoded protein is CASRAWRQGYGYTF.

The chain combines TRBV7-9 with TRBJ1-5, with unresolved D. The CDR3 spans 12 residues. Germline CDR1 is SEHNR and CDR2 is FQNEAQ (reference sequence). Trimming shortened V by 5 bases and J by 9 bases, and 11 bases separated the two germline ends. Here the CDR3 reads CASSEWPGPQHF. CDR3 sequence (DNA): TGTGCCAGCAGCGAATGGCCGGGGCCCCAGCATTTT.

This chain connects TRBV14 to TRBJ2-7; 9 bases align to TRBD1. The CDR3 has 15 amino acids. Germline V CDR1 and CDR2: SGHDN, FVKESK. V lost 4 bases to trimming and J lost 2 bases; unmatched junction nucleotides: 6. DNA of the CDR3: TGTGCCAGCAGCCGTTTTGGGACAGGGCCCTACGAGCAGTACTTC. Translated: CASSRFGTGPYEQYF.

This rearrangement joins TRBV18 to TRBJ2-6; D might be TRBD2 (6 bases). Germline V gives CDR1 KGHSH, CDR2 LQKENI. V gave up 5 bases and J gave up 0 bases, with 14 bases separating them. The CDR3 consists of 17 residues. CDR3 region: CASSGGSPLSGANVLTF. CDR3 nucleotides: TGTGCCAGCTCAGGGGGGTCTCCCCTCTCTGGGGCCAACGTCCTGACTTTC.

The rearrangement joins TRBV5-5 to TRBJ1-1; D remains ambiguous. Trimming shortened V by 0 bases and J by 9 bases, and 12 bases separated the two germline ends. Germline V gene data show CDR1 as SGHKS and CDR2 as YYEKEE (reference sequence). This CDR3 comprises 13 residues. The CDR3 is CASSLAGNPKAFF. CDR3 DNA: TGTGCCAGCAGCTTGGCGGGGAACCCTAAAGCTTTCTTT.

The chain links TRBV13 to TRBJ1-3; no clear D. Germline V gene sequence: CDR1 PRHDT, CDR2 FYEKMQ (reference sequence). CDR3 size: 16 residues. V was trimmed by 2 bases and J by 0 bases, leaving 11 bases between them. DNA of the CDR3: TGTGCCAGCAGCTTATCTGGCCGATTCTCTGGAAACACCATATATTTT. Protein sequence: CASSLSGRFSGNTIYF.

V usage is TRBV7-8 and J usage is TRBJ1-1; maybe TRBD1 (6 bases). There are 13 residues in the CDR3. V lost 4 bases to trimming and J lost 8 bases, with 14 bases between them. Per the germline V gene, CDR1 is SGHVS and CDR2 is FQNEAQ. The CDR3 loop is CASSSQTGMEAFF. CDR3 in DNA: TGTGCCAGCAGCTCGCAAACAGGGATGGAAGCTTTCTTT.

In this sample, this clone turned up once. This rearrangement joins TRBV3-1 (or the pseudogene TRBV3-2) to TRBJ1-4, with 9 nucleotides matching TRBD1. J lost 13 bases, V lost 1 base, and 13 bases had no gene match. This CDR3 is built from 16 residues. Germline lookup yields CDR1 LGHDT and CDR2 YNNKEL (reference sequence). CDR3 sequence: CASSQAGDRGESGLFF. For the CDR3, the DNA is TGTGCCAGCAGCCAAGCAGGTGACAGGGGGGAGTCGGGACTGTTTTTT.

The chain employs TRBV19 and TRBJ2-7, with D hard to call. V lost 1 base to trimming and J lost 3 bases, with 13 bases between them. The length of the CDR3 is 15 residues. Germline-derived CDR1 and CDR2 are LNHDA and SQIVND (reference sequence). Here the CDR3 reads CASSIVGGTGYEQYF. CDR3 in DNA: TGTGCCAGTAGTATAGTAGGCGGCACCGGCTACGAGCAGTACTTC.

A remark on this clone: Other DNA sequences within the sample encode an identical CDR3. This chain connects TRBV11-2 to TRBJ2-5; D is undetermined. Deletions cut 2 bases from V and 5 bases from J, with 6 bases between. This CDR3 has 12 residues. Germline CDR1 SGHAT, CDR2 FQNNGV. The CDR3 sequence is CASSLTEETQYF. CDR3 DNA: TGTGCCAGCAGCTTAACGGAGGAGACCCAGTACTTC.

The rearrangement joins TRBV28 to TRBJ2-7, with TRBD2 matching 7 bases. CDR3 size: 15 residues. Looked up from germline, CDR1 is MDHEN and CDR2 is SYDVKM. Trimming removed 4 bases from V and 4 bases from J; junction bases left unmatched: 10. The CDR3 region is CASSYRELAPYEQYF. The CDR3 nucleotides read TGTGCCAGCAGTTATCGGGAACTAGCGCCTTACGAGCAGTACTTC.